These 29 T cell receptor beta chains came from one sample sequenced in a study of T cell repertoires in aging, cancer and after chemotherapy. Amplification of TCR beta used genomic DNA extracted from peripheral blood. A mixed TRB-A/B primer pool amplified rearranged TRB by multiplex touch-down PCR. TCRdb reprocessed the multiplex PCR reads via MiXCR and lists one record per CDR3 protein. Among hundreds of distinct CDR3 sequences listed, less than 25% were seen once. Sample: blood. The receptors derive from a human donor with a blood cancer.

By share, this clonotype counts as medium-sized (0.01 to 0.1%). The rearrangement joins TRBV6-5 to TRBJ2-3; 7 nucleotides line up with TRBD2. Trimming removed 6 bases from V and 1 base from J; junction bases left unmatched: 7. Germline CDR1 MNHEY, CDR2 SVGAGI. The CDR3 totals 15 residues. As DNA, the CDR3 is TGTGCCAGCAGCCGGGAGGCGGGGGGCACAGATACGCAGTATTTT. It specifies CASSREAGGTDTQYF.

This clonotype is labeled medium-sized. The V gene is TRBV7-2, the J gene TRBJ2-5, with no clear D. The CDR3 loop spans 11 amino acids. Germline assignment: CDR1 SGHTA and CDR2 FQGNSA. V gave up 3 bases and J gave up 7 bases, with 6 bases separating them. CDR3: CASSFVGTQYF. DNA of the CDR3: TGTGCCAGCAGCTTCGTGGGGACCCAGTACTTC. The entire variable domain, with the rest obtained from reference TRBV7-2 and TRBJ2-5, is as follows: GAGVSQSPSNKVTEKGKDVELRCDPISGHTALYWYRQSLGQGLEFLIYFQGNSAPDKSGLPSDRFSAERTGGSVSTLTIQRTQQEDSAVYLCASSFVGTQYFGPGTRLLVL.

This chain uses TRBV29-1 with TRBJ1-2; 7 bases line up with TRBD1. V trimming: 4 bases; J trimming: 8 bases; junction bases outside the gene matches: 7. CDR3 length equals 12 residues. Germline V gene lookup returns CDR1 SQVTM and CDR2 ANQGSEA. The CDR3 region has the DNA TGCAGCGTTGGGGGGGGCAGGGGGGGCTACACCTTC. It specifies CSVGGGRGGYTF.

V and J are TRBV11-1 and TRBJ2-3, with 8 bases that match TRBD2. CDR1 SGHAT and CDR2 FQDESV come from the germline V gene (reference sequence). V shed 5 bases and J 5 bases; nucleotides not matched to a gene: 12. The CDR3 loop spans 16 amino acids. The CDR3: CASSQGGGQWGDTQYF. The CDR3 DNA sequence: TGTGCCAGCAGCCAAGGCGGGGGGCAGTGGGGAGATACGCAGTATTTT.

This clonotype has just one count. The rearrangement uses TRBV5-1 and TRBJ2-7; D not certain. The V and J ends lost 2 bases and 3 bases respectively, with 3 bases between them. The CDR3 runs to 11 residues. From germline, CDR1 is SGHRS and CDR2 YFSETQ. CDR3 sequence: CASSFRYEQYF. The CDR3 coding sequence is TGCGCCAGCAGCTTCCGCTACGAGCAGTACTTC. Based on the CDR3 plus reference TRBV5-1 and TRBJ2-7, the full variable domain is KAGVTQTPRYLIKTRGQQVTLSCSPISGHRSVSWYQQTPGQGLQFLFEYFSETQRNKGNFPGRFSGRQFSNSRSEMNVSTLELGDSALYLCASSFRYEQYFGPGTRLTVT.

This clonotype is medium-sized in the sample. The V and J genes are TRBV28 and TRBJ2-5; 11 positions match TRBD2. J lost 5 bases, V lost 11 bases, and 7 bases had no gene match. The CDR3 spans 13 residues. In germline, CDR1 is MDHEN, CDR2 SYDVKM. The CDR3 nucleotides read TGTGCCTGTGTAGCGGGAGGGCGGGAGACCCAGTACTTC. It translates to CACVAGGRETQYF.

The J gene is TRBJ2-2, the V gene TRBV4-3; D possibly matches TRBD1 or TRBD2 (7 bases each). The CDR3 has 16 amino acids. Germline values: CDR1 LGHNA, CDR2 YSLEER. Trimming stripped 4 bases from V and 5 bases from J, with 17 bases between. The CDR3 DNA sequence: TGCGCCAGCAGCCGCCTCGGGACAGCGGGGACCGGGGAGCTGTTTTTT. It is translated as CASSRLGTAGTGELFF.

The chain employs TRBV7-9 and TRBJ1-1, with D perhaps matching TRBD1 (6 bases). Germline CDR1 reads SEHNR; CDR2 reads FQNEAQ (reference sequence). The V and J ends lost 1 base and 5 bases respectively, with 14 bases between them. The CDR3 sequence is 15 residues long. The CDR3: CASSLVGQGRTEAFF. CDR3 bases: TGTGCCAGCAGCTTAGTAGGTCAGGGGAGGACTGAAGCTTTCTTT.

This clonotype is deemed medium-sized. The V and J genes are TRBV27 and TRBJ1-1; D gene uncertain. Germline CDR1 MNHEY, CDR2 SMNVEV (reference sequence). This CDR3 region has 14 residues. Trimming took off 4 bases at V and 0 bases at J, with 9 bases between the two ends. Here the CDR3 DNA reads TGTGCCAGCAGTTCACTGGTTATGAACACTGAAGCTTTCTTT. Its translation is CASSSLVMNTEAFF.

Turning to this clonotype: A read error is possible here, since a much larger clone lies one base away. The chain recombines TRBV12-3 or TRBV12-4 with TRBJ2-5, with a possible D match to TRBD1 (6 bases). CDR3 length: 14 residues. The DNA of the CDR3 is TGTGCCAGCAGCCCTGGGGGCTTCCAAGGGACCCAGTACTTC. Protein sequence: CASSPGGFQGTQYF.

By sample share, this clonotype is medium-sized. The genes are TRBV27 and TRBJ2-7; tentatively, D is TRBD2 (5 bases). The CDR3 extends over 12 amino acids. V was cut by 8 bases and J by 4 bases, with 12 bases left in between. CDR1 and CDR2 (germline): MNHEY, SMNVEV (reference sequence). CDR3 sequence (DNA): TGTGCCAGCTCGGCAAGAGGGTACGAGCAGTACTTC. This encodes CASSARGYEQYF.

The CDR3 DNA follows: TGCAGCGTTCCTCTCGGGGATGAGCAGTTCTTC. Translation gives CSVPLGDEQFF. The chain recombines TRBV29-1 with TRBJ2-1, with TRBD2 as a possible D gene (5 bases). Germline loops: CDR1 SQVTM, CDR2 ANQGSEA. There are 11 residues in the CDR3. The ends were cut back, 5 bases at V and 8 bases at J, with 10 bases in the middle.

V and J are TRBV29-1 and TRBJ1-2; 9 positions agree with TRBD1. After removal of 1 base from V and 8 bases from J, the junction contained 11 bases not matched to a gene. The CDR3 is made up of 15 amino acids. Germline V gives CDR1 SQVTM, CDR2 ANQGSEA. The CDR3 region has the DNA TGCAGCGTTGAAGTGGACAGGGGCGGCGAAGGGGGCTACACCTTC. Encoded protein: CSVEVDRGGEGGYTF. The full variable domain, with the rest looked up from reference TRBV29-1 and TRBJ1-2, is SAVISQKPSRDICQRGTSLTIQCQVDSQVTMMFWYRQQPGQSLTLIATANQGSEATYESGFVIDKFPISRPNLTFSTLTVSNMSPEDSSIYLCSVEVDRGGEGGYTFGSGTRLTVV.

This clonotype ranks as medium-sized. The chain carries TRBV19 and TRBJ2-7; 7 bases line up with TRBD2. Germline values: CDR1 LNHDA, CDR2 SQIVND (reference sequence). This CDR3 is 15 amino acids long. J gave up 3 bases and V 2 bases, and 7 bases lay outside the gene matches. The CDR3 nucleotides are TGTGCCAGTAGTATAAGCGGGGACGTCTACTACGAGCAGTACTTC. This codes for CASSISGDVYYEQYF.

The rearrangement uses TRBV19 and TRBJ1-2, with D possibly being TRBD1 (5 bases). Germline CDR1 LNHDA, CDR2 SQIVND (reference sequence). The V end was cut by 10 bases, the J end by 12 bases, with 9 bases between. The CDR3 is made up of 8 amino acids. In DNA, the CDR3 is TGTGCCACGTCGGGGGACACCTTC. This translates into CATSGDTF.

By sample share, this clonotype is large. The rearrangement uses TRBV11-3 and TRBJ1-3; D perhaps matches TRBD1 (5 bases). The germline V and J ends were trimmed by 5 bases and 0 bases, with 8 bases remaining between them. This CDR3 comprises 14 residues. Germline loops: CDR1 SGHNT, CDR2 YENEEA. This CDR3 reads CASSGAVSGNTIYF. The CDR3 nucleotides are TGTGCCAGCAGCGGGGCAGTCTCTGGAAACACCATATATTTT.

V usage is TRBV4-3 and J usage is TRBJ2-5; the D is unclear. The CDR3 has 13 amino acids. V was cut by 1 base and J by 2 bases, with 5 bases left in between. Germline V CDR1 and CDR2: LGHNA, YSLEER. Written as DNA, the CDR3 is TGCGCCAGCAGCCAAGTGGGACAAGAGACCCAGTACTTC. Translation gives CASSQVGQETQYF.

This clonotype is termed medium-sized (0.01 to 0.1%). The J gene is TRBJ1-4, the V gene TRBV10-3; 9 nucleotides align to TRBD1. There are 16 residues in the CDR3. The germline gives CDR1 ENHRY, CDR2 SYGVKD. Trimming removed 6 bases from V and 7 bases from J; junction bases left unmatched: 12. CDR3 sequence: CAISPNLQGAGEKLFF. CDR3 sequence (DNA): TGTGCCATCAGCCCCAACCTACAGGGGGCTGGTGAAAAACTGTTTTTT.

By its share, this clonotype is large (0.1 to 1%). The chain combines TRBV6-5 with TRBJ1-2; 7 bases agree with TRBD1. Germline CDR1 and CDR2: MNHEY and SVGAGI. The length of the CDR3 is 15 residues. V was clipped by 6 bases and J by 1 base; unmatched bases: 8. The CDR3 DNA reads as TGTGCCAGCAGCCAGGGGGGGGCCCGTAACTATGGCTACACCTTC. This encodes CASSQGGARNYGYTF.

The rearrangement links TRBV6-4 to TRBJ1-2; a possible D gene is TRBD1 (5 bases). From germline, CDR1 is MRHNA and CDR2 SNTAGT. This CDR3 contains 14 residues. V gave up 7 bases and J gave up 2 bases, with 14 bases separating them. The CDR3 DNA reads TGTGCCAGCAAAGAGTCGGGGGGAAACTATGGCTACACCTTC. Its translation: CASKESGGNYGYTF.

This clonotype has more than one count but fewer than ten. The gene calls are TRBV28 and TRBJ1-2; 7 nucleotides agree with TRBD1. Germline-derived CDR1 and CDR2 are MDHEN and SYDVKM. Trimming cost V 4 bases and J 7 bases; bases outside gene matches: 6. The CDR3 sequence is 13 residues long. CDR3 coding DNA: TGTGCCAGCAGTTCTGGAGGGGGCGGTGGCTACACCTTC. Translating gives CASSSGGGGGYTF.

V and J are TRBV5-6 and TRBJ1-1; a weak D match, TRBD1 (5 bases). V dropped 7 bases and J dropped 0 bases, with 13 bases sitting between them. The CDR3 runs to 14 residues. Germline lookup yields CDR1 SGHDT and CDR2 YYEEEE. The CDR3 nucleotides read TGTGCCAGCCGGGGCTTCACTCTGAACACTGAAGCTTTCTTT. Residues: CASRGFTLNTEAFF. Supplemented by reference TRBV5-6 and TRBJ1-1, the full variable domain reads DAGVTQSPTHLIKTRGQQVTLRCSPKSGHDTVSWYQQALGQGPQFIFQYYEEEERQRGNFPDRFSGHQFPNYSSELNVNALLLGDSALYLCASRGFTLNTEAFFGQGTRLTVV.

Note on this clonotype: One base away lies a much larger clone, so this may be a sequencing read error. V usage is TRBV24-1 and J usage is TRBJ2-3, with D possibly matching TRBD2 (5 bases). CDR3 length equals 12 residues. Trimming removed 10 bases from V and 5 bases from J, with 12 bases in between. CDR1 and CDR2 (germline): KGHDR, SFDVKD. The CDR3 here is CATGISVDTQYF. As DNA, the CDR3 is TGTGCCACAGGGATTAGCGTAGATACGCAGTATTTT.

This rearrangement joins TRBV30 to TRBJ2-2; TRBD2 aligns across 9 bases. J was trimmed by 5 bases and V by 1 base; bases with no gene match: 5. The CDR3 runs to 15 residues. Germline V gene data show CDR1 as GTSNPN and CDR2 as SVGIG (reference sequence). CDR3 region: CAWSGLAGLTGELFF. CDR3 DNA: TGTGCCTGGAGTGGGCTAGCGGGGCTGACCGGGGAGCTGTTTTTT.

This clonotype qualifies as medium-sized. The V and J genes are TRBV19 and TRBJ1-5, with D hard to call. Germline loops: CDR1 LNHDA, CDR2 SQIVND (reference sequence). The CDR3 is 13 residues long. The V and J ends lost 5 bases and 3 bases respectively, with 8 bases between them. Here the CDR3 DNA reads TGTGCCAGTAGTGGGTATGTCAATCAGCCCCAGCATTTT. This sequence encodes CASSGYVNQPQHF.

In this sample, this clonotype is medium-sized. The CDR3 reads CASSIDIRTEAFF. In nucleotides, the CDR3 is TGTGCCAGTAGTATAGATATTCGGACTGAAGCTTTCTTT. V gene TRBV19 combines with J gene TRBJ1-1; D unresolved. Germline CDR1 and CDR2: LNHDA and SQIVND (reference sequence). The length of the CDR3 is 13 residues. V was clipped by 0 bases and J by 5 bases, with 7 bases between them.

This rearrangement joins TRBV5-5 to TRBJ2-5, with D unclear. Germline V gene data show CDR1 as SGHKS and CDR2 as YYEKEE (reference sequence). The CDR3 extends over 16 amino acids. V lost 0 bases, J lost 0 bases, and 12 bases lay in between. The CDR3 protein is CASSLGNLLYQETQYF. As DNA, the CDR3 is TGTGCCAGCAGCTTGGGGAACCTGTTGTACCAAGAGACCCAGTACTTC.

Turning to this clonotype: A much larger clone lies a single base off, so this may be a read error. The J gene is TRBJ1-1, the V gene TRBV18, with 10 nucleotides matching TRBD1. The CDR3 runs to 14 residues. The germline V gene encodes CDR1 KGHSH and CDR2 LQKENI. The CDR3 bases are TGTGGCAGCTCACCTGGACAGGGGGTTGAGGGGGCTTTCTTT. The encoded protein is CGSSPGQGVEGAFF.

In its sample, this clonotype is medium-sized. J is TRBJ2-7 and V is TRBV29-1; D may match TRBD1 or TRBD2 (7 bases each). In germline, CDR1 is SQVTM, CDR2 ANQGSEA. The CDR3 is made up of 14 amino acids. Deletions cut 4 bases from V and 3 bases from J, with 16 bases between. For the CDR3, the DNA is TGCAGCGTTGGGGGGGGCAGGGGGGGCTACGAGCAGTACTTC. This encodes CSVGGGRGGYEQYF.